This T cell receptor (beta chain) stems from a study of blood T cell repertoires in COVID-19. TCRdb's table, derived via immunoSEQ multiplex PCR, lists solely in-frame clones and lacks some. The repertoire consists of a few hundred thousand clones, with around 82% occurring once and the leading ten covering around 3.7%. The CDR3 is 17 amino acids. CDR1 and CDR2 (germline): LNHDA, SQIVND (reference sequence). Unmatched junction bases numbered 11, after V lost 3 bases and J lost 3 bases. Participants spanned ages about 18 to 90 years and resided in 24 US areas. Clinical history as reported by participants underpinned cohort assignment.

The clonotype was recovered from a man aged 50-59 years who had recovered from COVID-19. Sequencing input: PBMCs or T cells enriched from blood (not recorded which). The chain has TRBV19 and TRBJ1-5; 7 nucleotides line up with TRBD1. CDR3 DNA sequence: TGTGCCAGTAGTATCCCACAGGGGAACAGAATCAATCAGCCCCAGCATTTT. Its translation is CASSIPQGNRINQPQHF.